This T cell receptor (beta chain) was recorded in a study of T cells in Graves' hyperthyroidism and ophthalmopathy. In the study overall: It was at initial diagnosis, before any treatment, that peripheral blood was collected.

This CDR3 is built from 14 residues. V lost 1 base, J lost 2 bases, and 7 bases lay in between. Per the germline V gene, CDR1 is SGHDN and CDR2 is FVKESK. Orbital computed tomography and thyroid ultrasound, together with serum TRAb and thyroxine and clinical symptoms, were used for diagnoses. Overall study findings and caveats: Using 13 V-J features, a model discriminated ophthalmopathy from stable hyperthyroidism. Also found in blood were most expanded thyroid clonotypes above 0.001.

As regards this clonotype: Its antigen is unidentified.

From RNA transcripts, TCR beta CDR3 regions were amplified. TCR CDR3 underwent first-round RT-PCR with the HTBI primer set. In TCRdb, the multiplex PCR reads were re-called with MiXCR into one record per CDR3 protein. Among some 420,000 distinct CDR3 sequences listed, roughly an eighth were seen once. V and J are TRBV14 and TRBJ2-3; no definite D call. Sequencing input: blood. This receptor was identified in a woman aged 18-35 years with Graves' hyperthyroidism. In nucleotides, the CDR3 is TGTGCCAGCAGCCAAGGACACCTCACAGATACGCAGTATTTT. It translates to CASSQGHLTDTQYF.